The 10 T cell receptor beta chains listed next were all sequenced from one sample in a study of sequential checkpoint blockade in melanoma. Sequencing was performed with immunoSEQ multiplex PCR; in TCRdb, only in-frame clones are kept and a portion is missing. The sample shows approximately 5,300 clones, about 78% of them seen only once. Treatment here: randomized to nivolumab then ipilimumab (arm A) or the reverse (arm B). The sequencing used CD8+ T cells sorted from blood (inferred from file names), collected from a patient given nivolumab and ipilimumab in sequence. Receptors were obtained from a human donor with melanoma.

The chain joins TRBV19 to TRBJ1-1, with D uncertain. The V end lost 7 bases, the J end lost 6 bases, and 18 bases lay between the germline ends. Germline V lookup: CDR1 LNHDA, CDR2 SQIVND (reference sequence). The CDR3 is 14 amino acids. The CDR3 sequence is CASKWGAGLSEAFF. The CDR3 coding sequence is TGTGCCAGTAAGTGGGGTGCGGGATTGTCTGAAGCTTTCTTT.

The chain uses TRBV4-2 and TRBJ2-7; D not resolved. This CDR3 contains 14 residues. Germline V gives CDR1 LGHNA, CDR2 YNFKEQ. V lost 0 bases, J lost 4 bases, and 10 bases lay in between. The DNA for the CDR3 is TGTGCCAGCAGCCAAGATCTGCGGCGATACGAGCAGTACTTC. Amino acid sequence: CASSQDLRRYEQYF.

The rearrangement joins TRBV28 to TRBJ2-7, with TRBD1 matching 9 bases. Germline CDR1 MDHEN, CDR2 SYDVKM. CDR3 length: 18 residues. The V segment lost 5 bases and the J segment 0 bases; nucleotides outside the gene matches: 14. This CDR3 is CASSATGGWRDDSYEQYF. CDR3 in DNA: TGTGCCAGCAGTGCGACAGGGGGATGGCGGGATGACTCCTACGAGCAGTACTTC.

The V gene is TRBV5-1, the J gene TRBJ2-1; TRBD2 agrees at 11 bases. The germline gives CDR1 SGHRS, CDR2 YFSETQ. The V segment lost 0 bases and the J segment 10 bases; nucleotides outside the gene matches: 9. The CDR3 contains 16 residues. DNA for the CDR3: TGCGCCAGCAGCTTGGCCCTCGGGACTAGCGGTTTGGAGCAGTTCTTC. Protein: CASSLALGTSGLEQFF.

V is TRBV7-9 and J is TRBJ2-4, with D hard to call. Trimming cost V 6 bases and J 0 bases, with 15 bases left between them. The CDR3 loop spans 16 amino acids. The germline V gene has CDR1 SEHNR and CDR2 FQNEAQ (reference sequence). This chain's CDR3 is CASSSNSILAKNIQYF. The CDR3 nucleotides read TGTGCCAGCAGTTCGAACTCGATCCTAGCCAAAAACATTCAGTACTTC.

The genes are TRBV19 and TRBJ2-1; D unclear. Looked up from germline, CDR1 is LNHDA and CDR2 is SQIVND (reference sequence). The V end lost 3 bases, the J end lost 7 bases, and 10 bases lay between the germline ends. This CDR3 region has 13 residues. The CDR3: CASSISNGNEQFF. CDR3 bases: TGTGCCAGTAGTATCTCTAACGGGAATGAGCAGTTCTTC.

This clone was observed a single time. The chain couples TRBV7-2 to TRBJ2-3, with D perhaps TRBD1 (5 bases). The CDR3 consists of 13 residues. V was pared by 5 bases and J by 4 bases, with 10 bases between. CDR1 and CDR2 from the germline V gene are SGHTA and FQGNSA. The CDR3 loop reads CASSPWGSDTQYF. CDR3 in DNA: TGTGCCAGCAGCCCGTGGGGCTCAGATACGCAGTATTTT.

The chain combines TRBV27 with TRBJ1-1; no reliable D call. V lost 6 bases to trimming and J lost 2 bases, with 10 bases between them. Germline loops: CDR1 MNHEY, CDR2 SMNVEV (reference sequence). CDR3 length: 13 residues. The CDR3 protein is CASRLYLNTEAFF. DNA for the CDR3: TGTGCCAGCAGACTTTATCTTAACACTGAAGCTTTCTTT.

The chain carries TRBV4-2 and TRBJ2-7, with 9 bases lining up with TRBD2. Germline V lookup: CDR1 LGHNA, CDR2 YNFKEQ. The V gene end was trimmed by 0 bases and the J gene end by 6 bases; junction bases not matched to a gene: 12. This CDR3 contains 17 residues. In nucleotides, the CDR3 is TGTGCCAGCAGCCAAGAATACGGTAGCGGGAGTTCGGGCGAGCAGTACTTC. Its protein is CASSQEYGSGSSGEQYF.

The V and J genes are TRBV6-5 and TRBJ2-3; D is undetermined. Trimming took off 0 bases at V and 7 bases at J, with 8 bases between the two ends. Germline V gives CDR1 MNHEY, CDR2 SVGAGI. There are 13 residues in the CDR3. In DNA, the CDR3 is TGTGCCAGCAGTTACTCCCTTATTAATACGCAGTATTTT. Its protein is CASSYSLINTQYF.